These 29 T cell receptor beta chains originate from one sample sequenced in a study of graft-versus-host responses after intestinal transplantation. This table comes from immunoSEQ multiplex PCR, and its TCRdb copy is limited to in-frame clones, with some not included. The top ten hold more than 0.9% of the sample, which has about 99,000 clones, over 85% seen once. Their antigen targets remain unknown. Sample: unstimulated CD8+ T cells sorted from spleen or lymph node cells, taken before intestinal transplant. These TCRs come from a human donor who received an intestinal transplant.

The chain recombines TRBV25-1 with TRBJ1-2; D is perhaps TRBD1 (6 bases). The CDR3 spans 15 residues. Trimming pared 3 bases from V and 6 bases from J, leaving 17 bases between. Germline V lookup: CDR1 MGHDK, CDR2 SYGVNS. CDR3 sequence: CASSEVGQGSHGYTF. The CDR3 coding sequence is TGTGCCAGCAGTGAGGTTGGGCAGGGGAGCCATGGCTACACCTTC.

The chain uses TRBV6-5 and TRBJ1-5, with D perhaps TRBD1 (5 bases). The germline V gene encodes CDR1 MNHEY and CDR2 SVGAGI. The CDR3 contains 14 residues. Trimming pared 8 bases from V and 4 bases from J, leaving 15 bases between. This CDR3 is CASRGDGDNQPQHF. CDR3 nucleotides: TGTGCCAGCCGAGGGGATGGGGATAATCAGCCCCAGCATTTT.

The gene calls are TRBV5-4 and TRBJ2-3; D gene ambiguous. The germline V and J ends were trimmed by 9 bases and 1 base, with 6 bases remaining between them. Germline V gene data show CDR1 as SGHNT and CDR2 as YYREEE (reference sequence). The CDR3 sequence is 11 residues long. The CDR3 region has the DNA TGTGCCACCGAAGGCACAGATACGCAGTATTTT. Translation: CATEGTDTQYF. Together with reference TRBV5-4 and TRBJ2-3, the CDR3 gives the full variable domain: ETGVTQSPTHLIKTRGQQVTLRCSSQSGHNTVSWYQQALGQGPQFIFQYYREEENGRGNFPPRFSGLQFPNYSSELNVNALELDDSALYLCATEGTDTQYFGPGTRLTVL.

The chain carries TRBV11-3 and TRBJ2-3, with D possibly being TRBD1 (5 bases). The germline CDR1 and CDR2 sequences are SGHNT and YENEEA. V shed 1 base and J shed 0 bases, with 14 bases lying between them. The CDR3 totals 17 residues. CDR3 sequence (DNA): TGTGCCAGCAGCTTAGGTCTCAGGGTTGAGAGCACAGATACGCAGTATTTT. As protein: CASSLGLRVESTDTQYF.

The V call is TRBV7-9, the J call TRBJ1-1; D possibly corresponds to TRBD1 (5 bases). The V end lost 1 base, the J end lost 8 bases, and 8 bases lay between the germline ends. Per the germline V gene, CDR1 is SEHNR and CDR2 is FQNEAQ (reference sequence). The CDR3 is 12 residues long. In DNA form, the CDR3 reads TGTGCCAGCAGCTTAGTGGGGGGGGAAGCTTTCTTT. Amino acid sequence: CASSLVGGEAFF.

The V call is TRBV12-5, the J call TRBJ2-5; D is perhaps TRBD2 (7 bases). Looked up from germline, CDR1 is LGHNT and CDR2 is FRNRAP. The V and J ends lost 2 bases and 0 bases respectively, with 13 bases between them. This CDR3 is built from 16 residues. The CDR3 DNA follows: TGTGCTAGTGGTTTGACACAGGGAGGGAACCAAGAGACCCAGTACTTC. This sequence encodes CASGLTQGGNQETQYF.

The chain recombines TRBV10-2 with TRBJ1-5; D gene uncertain. V was cut by 3 bases and J by 2 bases, with 2 bases left in between. The CDR3 is 12 residues long. CDR1 WSHSY and CDR2 SAAADI come from the germline V gene. Here the CDR3 reads CASSEGNQPQHF. The CDR3 DNA follows: TGCGCCAGCAGTGAAGGCAATCAGCCCCAGCATTTT.

The V gene is TRBV13, the J gene TRBJ1-2; TRBD1 might be the D (6 bases). V was clipped by 5 bases and J by 3 bases, with 16 bases between them. The CDR3 has 15 amino acids. CDR1 is PRHDT, CDR2 FYEKMQ, per germline (reference sequence). DNA for the CDR3: TGTGCCAGCAGCCCGGGGCCAAGGGGGGACTATGGCTACACCTTC. Translation gives CASSPGPRGDYGYTF. Complete variable domain (other parts from reference TRBV13 and TRBJ1-2): AAGVIQSPRHLIKEKRETATLKCYPIPRHDTVYWYQQGPGQDPQFLISFYEKMQSDKGSIPDRFSAQQFSDYHSELNMSSLELGDSALYFCASSPGPRGDYGYTFGSGTRLTVV.

The chain is built from TRBV7-8 and TRBJ2-5; TRBD2 matches at 8 bases. Losses at the gene ends were 7 bases for V and 2 bases for J; bases not matched to a gene: 6. Germline CDR1 and CDR2: SGHVS and FQNEAQ. The CDR3 covers 14 residues. CDR3 sequence: CASKSGGTQETQYF. Written as DNA, the CDR3 is TGTGCCAGCAAGAGCGGGGGAACACAAGAGACCCAGTACTTC.

The chain carries TRBV6-5 and TRBJ2-7, with a tentative D call TRBD2 (6 bases). Germline V lookup: CDR1 MNHEY, CDR2 SVGAGI. Trimming pared 2 bases from V and 4 bases from J, leaving 12 bases between. The CDR3 is 14 amino acids. In DNA form, the CDR3 reads TGTGCCAGCAGTTACGCAGGGAGGCATTACGAGCAGTACTTC. It yields the protein CASSYAGRHYEQYF.

This chain joins TRBV9 and TRBJ2-1; 7 positions match TRBD1. The J segment lost 7 bases and the V segment lost 4 bases, leaving 2 bases of the junction unmatched. This CDR3 region has 12 residues. The germline gives CDR1 SGDLS, CDR2 YYNGEE. The CDR3 coding sequence is TGTGCCAGCAGCCCAGGGGGAAATGAGCAGTTCTTC. It specifies CASSPGGNEQFF.

The chain carries TRBV9 and TRBJ1-5, with a possible D match to TRBD1 (5 bases). CDR3 size: 15 residues. CDR1 is SGDLS, CDR2 YYNGEE, per germline. V was pared by 4 bases and J by 3 bases, with 14 bases between. CDR3 sequence: CASSLSGETNQPQHF. CDR3 DNA: TGTGCCAGCAGCCTTTCGGGGGAGACCAATCAGCCCCAGCATTTT.

The chain links TRBV7-9 to TRBJ2-7; no clear D. Germline CDR1 reads SEHNR; CDR2 reads FQNEAQ (reference sequence). The CDR3 has 16 residues. The V end was cut by 5 bases, the J end by 3 bases, with 20 bases between. As DNA, the CDR3 is TGTGCCAGCAGCCCCATTGGGTCGTCGGACCTCTACGAGCAGTACTTC. This translates into CASSPIGSSDLYEQYF. Together with reference TRBV7-9 and TRBJ2-7, the CDR3 gives the full variable domain: DTGVSQNPRHKITKRGQNVTFRCDPISEHNRLYWYRQTLGQGPEFLTYFQNEAQLEKSRLLSDRFSAERPKGSFSTLEIQRTEQGDSAMYLCASSPIGSSDLYEQYFGPGTRLTVT.

The V and J genes are TRBV19 and TRBJ2-7, with D perhaps being TRBD1 or TRBD2 (5 bases each). The CDR3 loop spans 14 amino acids. Germline CDR1 reads LNHDA; CDR2 reads SQIVND (reference sequence). Trimming removed 1 base at V and 0 bases at J, with 7 bases between. The CDR3 DNA follows: TGTGCCAGTAGTATAGGGGGGACCTCCTACGAGCAGTACTTC. Translation: CASSIGGTSYEQYF.

Only one count was recorded for this clone. The chain employs TRBV27 and TRBJ2-1; 10 bases align to TRBD1. This CDR3 has 14 amino acids. Germline assignment: CDR1 MNHEY and CDR2 SMNVEV (reference sequence). With 4 bases clipped from V and 9 bases from J, the junction kept 6 bases outside the gene matches. CDR3 amino acids: CASSSGQGLGEQFF. The DNA for the CDR3 is TGTGCCAGCAGTTCGGGACAGGGGTTGGGTGAGCAGTTCTTC.

The chain employs TRBV5-1 and TRBJ1-2; 12 bases are a match to TRBD1. Germline CDR1 is SGHRS and CDR2 is YFSETQ. CDR3 length: 15 amino acids. Trimming removed 3 bases from V and 7 bases from J; junction bases left unmatched: 7. CDR3 DNA sequence: TGCGCCAGCAGCTATCCGGGACAGGGGGCCGGTGGCTACACCTTC. Protein product: CASSYPGQGAGGYTF.

The chain uses TRBV27 and TRBJ1-4; TRBD1 is a possible D gene (6 bases). V was clipped by 9 bases and J by 7 bases, with 18 bases between them. The germline V gene encodes CDR1 MNHEY and CDR2 SMNVEV (reference sequence). The CDR3 length is 14 residues. CDR3 DNA: TGTGCCAGGGTCATTGGACAGTCACTTGAAAAACTGTTTTTT. It encodes CARVIGQSLEKLFF.

This clone showed up just once. V usage is TRBV4-1 and J usage is TRBJ2-6; no clear D gene. Between the trimmed V and J ends, which lost 6 bases and 0 bases, there was a span of 12 bases. The CDR3 runs to 16 residues. The V gene's germline CDR1 is MGHRA and CDR2 YSYEKL. The CDR3 sequence: CASRGYTGSGANVLTF. CDR3 DNA: TGCGCCAGCAGAGGATACACGGGCTCTGGGGCCAACGTCCTGACTTTC.

The genes are TRBV13 and TRBJ2-7; tentatively, D is TRBD2 (6 bases). The V end lost 3 bases, the J end lost 2 bases, and 11 bases lay between the germline ends. The germline CDR1 and CDR2 sequences are PRHDT and FYEKMQ (reference sequence). This CDR3 contains 14 residues. CDR3 sequence reads: CASSLGTAAYEQYF. The CDR3 bases are TGTGCCAGCAGCTTGGGGACTGCAGCCTACGAGCAGTACTTC.

This clone was detected once. The chain combines TRBV7-3 with TRBJ2-7; D is undetermined. Per germline, CDR1 SGHTA and CDR2 FQGTGA. The CDR3 consists of 16 residues. V was trimmed by 5 bases and J by 4 bases, leaving 21 bases between them. CDR3 in DNA: TGTGCCAGCAGCCTCACTTCATTCGGGCGCGGTTACGAGCAGTACTTC. Its translation is CASSLTSFGRGYEQYF.

This clone was picked up one time. The V gene is TRBV6-5, the J gene TRBJ1-2, with D perhaps matching TRBD1 (6 bases). The CDR3 is 14 amino acids. Germline V gene data show CDR1 as MNHEY and CDR2 as SVGAGI. The germline V and J ends were trimmed by 5 bases and 4 bases, with 14 bases remaining between them. Here the CDR3 reads CASSDVQGSYGYTF. The CDR3 DNA reads as TGTGCCAGCAGTGATGTACAGGGATCCTATGGCTACACCTTC.

The V call is TRBV27, the J call TRBJ2-1; TRBD2 matches 9 bases. V lost 1 base to trimming and J lost 2 bases; unmatched junction nucleotides: 9. Germline V gene data show CDR1 as MNHEY and CDR2 as SMNVEV (reference sequence). This CDR3 is 18 amino acids long. CDR3 DNA: TGTGCCAGCAGTTTATATAGCCCGGGACTAGCCGCCTACAATGAGCAGTTCTTC. Protein sequence: CASSLYSPGLAAYNEQFF.

V gene TRBV7-2 combines with J gene TRBJ2-6; either TRBD1 or TRBD2 may supply D (5 bases each). The CDR3 has 18 residues. V was clipped by 5 bases and J by 4 bases, with 21 bases between them. Per germline, CDR1 SGHTA and CDR2 FQGNSA. The CDR3 loop is CASSPSGTSIGGANVLTF. CDR3 DNA: TGTGCCAGCAGCCCCTCCGGGACCTCTATTGGGGGGGCCAACGTCCTGACTTTC. Together with reference TRBV7-2 and TRBJ2-6, the CDR3 gives the full variable domain: GAGVSQSPSNKVTEKGKDVELRCDPISGHTALYWYRQSLGQGLEFLIYFQGNSAPDKSGLPSDRFSAERTGGSVSTLTIQRTQQEDSAVYLCASSPSGTSIGGANVLTFGAGSRLTVL.

V usage is TRBV9 and J usage is TRBJ2-2; 8 bases agree with TRBD2. J was trimmed by 6 bases and V by 6 bases; bases with no gene match: 1. The CDR3 extends over 12 amino acids. Germline lookup yields CDR1 SGDLS and CDR2 YYNGEE. CDR3 amino acids: CASTGRAGELFF. The CDR3 coding sequence is TGTGCCAGCACCGGGAGGGCCGGGGAGCTGTTTTTT.

As regards this clone: One end of the junction fails to match germline, which may point to a read error. The chain combines TRBV23-1 with TRBJ2-1; 7 bases line up with TRBD1. TRBV23-1 is an ORF, with its function uncertain. The CDR3 has 12 residues. CDR3 sequence (DNA): TGTGACAGGGAATTGTCCGACAATGAGCAGTTCTTC. Its protein product is CDRELSDNEQFF.

J is TRBJ1-4 and V is TRBV4-1, with unresolved D. Germline CDR1 is MGHRA and CDR2 is YSYEKL. This CDR3 contains 13 residues. The ends were cut back, 1 base at V and 12 bases at J, with 12 bases in the middle. CDR3 in DNA: TGCGCCAGCAGCCAAGTCCCCGGCCAAGAACTGTTTTTT. This encodes CASSQVPGQELFF.

The J gene is TRBJ2-7, the V gene TRBV7-9, with a possible D match to TRBD1 (7 bases). The CDR3 spans 15 residues. Germline lookup yields CDR1 SEHNR and CDR2 FQNEAQ (reference sequence). V lost 4 bases to trimming and J lost 9 bases, with 22 bases between them. CDR3 nucleotides: TGTGCCAGCAGCTCCACCGGAGGGACAGAAATCACGCAGTACTTC. This gives the protein CASSSTGGTEITQYF.

The V gene is TRBV19, the J gene TRBJ2-7; no clear D gene. V gave up 4 bases and J gave up 7 bases, with 14 bases separating them. The CDR3 is 13 amino acids. Germline assignment: CDR1 LNHDA and CDR2 SQIVND (reference sequence). The CDR3 loop is CASSTALQEEQYF. CDR3 in DNA: TGTGCCAGTAGTACAGCCCTTCAGGAGGAGCAGTACTTC.

The chain couples TRBV4-1 to TRBJ2-7; D is perhaps TRBD2 (6 bases). Germline V gene data show CDR1 as MGHRA and CDR2 as YSYEKL. Trimming shortened V by 0 bases and J by 2 bases, and 14 bases separated the two germline ends. The CDR3 runs to 16 residues. CDR3 bases: TGCGCCAGCAGCCAAGAAATGCGGGGCAGGCCCTACGAGCAGTACTTC. It codes for CASSQEMRGRPYEQYF.